This TCR beta chain was retrieved from a study of CD8 T cells in ankylosing spondylitis. Germline V gives CDR1 DFQATT, CDR2 SNEGSKA (reference sequence). This CDR3 spans 13 amino acids. Germline trimming cut 5 bases from V and 5 bases from J; bases unmatched to any gene: 6. A note on this clonotype: Its antigen is not known.

It was by quantitative 5'-RACE with molecular barcodes that TCR beta libraries were made. TCRdb recomputed calls from the 5' RACE reads with MiXCR, one row per CDR3 protein. The data show approximately 300,000 distinct CDR3 sequences, with around 20% seen just once and about 3.7% held by the top ten. Study outcomes and limitations: It appeared that ankylosing spondylitis blood was characterized by a TCR beta motif of eight highly homologous variants.

This rearrangement joins TRBV20-1 to TRBJ2-7; 10 bases agree with TRBD2. What was sequenced was blood, either unsorted or a sorted T cell fraction (not recorded which). This TCR was sampled from a female donor with ankylosing spondylitis or in good health (not recorded which). The CDR3 reads CSASLAGANEQYF. CDR3 in DNA: TGCAGTGCTTCGCTAGCGGGAGCCAACGAGCAGTACTTC.